This TCR beta chain was identified during a study of blood T cell repertoires in COVID-19. TCRdb's copy holds only in-frame clones and misses some; the assay was immunoSEQ multiplex PCR. The sample lists around 130,000 clones; around 77% were seen once. The clonotype comes from a human donor in a cohort sampled during active COVID-19. The source material was peripheral blood.

CDR3 in DNA: TGTGCCAGCAGAGCGGACAGTAACTATGGCTACACCTTC. This translates into CASRADSNYGYTF. The chain is built from TRBV14 and TRBJ1-2, with D maybe TRBD1 (6 bases). Deletions cut 6 bases from V and 1 base from J, with 9 bases between. Germline-derived CDR1 and CDR2 are SGHDN and FVKESK. The CDR3 is 13 residues long. The full variable domain, its missing parts supplied by reference TRBV14 and TRBJ1-2, is EAGVTQFPSHSVIEKGQTVTLRCDPISGHDNLYWYRRVMGKEIKFLLHFVKESKQDESGMPNNRFLAERTGGTYSTLKVQPAELEDSGVYFCASRADSNYGYTFGSGTRLTVV.